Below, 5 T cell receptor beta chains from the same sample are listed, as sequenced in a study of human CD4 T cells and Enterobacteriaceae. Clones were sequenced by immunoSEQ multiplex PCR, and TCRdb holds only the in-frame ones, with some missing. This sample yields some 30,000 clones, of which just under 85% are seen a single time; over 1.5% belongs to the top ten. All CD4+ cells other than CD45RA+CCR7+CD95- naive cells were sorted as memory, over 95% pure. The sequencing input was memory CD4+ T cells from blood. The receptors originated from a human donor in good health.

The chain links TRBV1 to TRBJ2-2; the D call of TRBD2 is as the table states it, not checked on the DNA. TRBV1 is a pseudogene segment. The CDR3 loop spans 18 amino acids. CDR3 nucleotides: TGCACCAGCAGCCAGGGGACTGGGCGGGAGGGATACACCGGGGAGCTGTTTTTT. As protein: CTSSQGTGREGYTGELFF.

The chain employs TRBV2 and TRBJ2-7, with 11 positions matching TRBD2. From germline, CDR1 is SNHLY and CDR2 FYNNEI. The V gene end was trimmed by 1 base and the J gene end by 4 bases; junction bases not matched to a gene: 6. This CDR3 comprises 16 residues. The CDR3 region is CASSEGSGRGGYEQYF. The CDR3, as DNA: TGTGCCAGCAGTGAAGGTAGCGGGAGGGGAGGGTACGAGCAGTACTTC.

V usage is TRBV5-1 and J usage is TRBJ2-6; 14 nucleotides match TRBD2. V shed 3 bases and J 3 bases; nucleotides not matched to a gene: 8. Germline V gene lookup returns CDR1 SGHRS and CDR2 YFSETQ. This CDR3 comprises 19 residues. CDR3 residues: CASSSLGLAGVGGANVLTF. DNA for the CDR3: TGCGCCAGCAGCTCGCTGGGACTAGCGGGAGTGGGTGGGGCCAACGTCCTGACTTTC.

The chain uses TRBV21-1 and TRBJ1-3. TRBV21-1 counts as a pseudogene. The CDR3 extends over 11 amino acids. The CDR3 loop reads CASSAGNTIYF. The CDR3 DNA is TGTGCCAGCTCGGCTGGAAACACCATATATTTT.

CDR3 region: CASSSSGPPWDTQYF. The CDR3 coding sequence is TGTGCCAGCAGTTCCTCAGGACCCCCCTGGGATACGCAGTATTTT. This sequence joins TRBV27 and TRBJ2-3; D gene ambiguous. Germline V gene sequence: CDR1 MNHEY, CDR2 SMNVEV (reference sequence). The V end was cut by 4 bases, the J end by 6 bases, with 17 bases between. The CDR3 length is 15 residues.